Listed here are 12 T cell receptor beta chains from one sample, sequenced in a study of beta chain features in type 1 diabetes. Overall study results and limits: TCRB CDR3s from Type 1 diabetes patients were moderately but significantly shorter in all four CD4+ subsets.

No antigen has been assigned to these receptors. The entirety of the isolated RNA underwent reverse transcription, so expressed TCRB transcripts were sequenced. Generated by immunoSEQ multiplex PCR, the TCRdb table keeps only in-frame clones and is missing some. The sample includes 550,000 to 850,000 clones, about an eighth seen only once; the top ten take 0.022%. Sequencing used naive CD4+ T cells from blood. The receptors derive from a man between 18 and 35 years old with type 1 diabetes.

This clone was counted a few times. This chain connects TRBV15 to TRBJ1-1; tentative D call: TRBD1 (6 bases). The V end lost 6 bases, the J end lost 1 base, and 12 bases lay between the germline ends. Germline CDR1 reads LNHNV; CDR2 reads YYDKDF (reference sequence). The CDR3 sequence is 14 residues long. CDR3 DNA: TGTGCCACCAGAAGGGGGGATAAGAACACTGAAGCTTTCTTT. It is translated as CATRRGDKNTEAFF.

J is TRBJ1-1 and V is TRBV14; perhaps TRBD1 as D (6 bases). This CDR3 region has 15 residues. Trimming removed 5 bases at V and 0 bases at J, with 13 bases between. CDR1 and CDR2 (germline): SGHDN, FVKESK. CDR3 bases: TGTGCCAGCAGCTCAACCGGGACATTGAACACTGAAGCTTTCTTT. Translation: CASSSTGTLNTEAFF.

This clone was found a few times. V and J are TRBV6-1 and TRBJ1-6; 9 positions agree with TRBD1. Germline V CDR1 and CDR2: MNHNS, SASEGT. The CDR3 is 14 amino acids. Written as DNA, the CDR3 is TGTGCGAGTGGGGACAGGGTCAATAATTCACCCCTCCACTTT. It yields the protein CASGDRVNNSPLHF.

The chain carries TRBV30 and TRBJ1-2; possible D gene TRBD1, 5 bases. The CDR3 contains 13 residues. V lost 0 bases, J lost 8 bases, and 13 bases lay in between. Looked up from germline, CDR1 is GTSNPN and CDR2 is SVGIG (reference sequence). The CDR3 is CAWSVGTPGGYTF. The CDR3, as DNA: TGTGCCTGGAGTGTAGGGACCCCAGGGGGCTACACCTTC.

This chain uses TRBV28 with TRBJ1-2; possible D gene TRBD1, 6 bases. The V end lost 6 bases, the J end lost 8 bases, and 13 bases lay between the germline ends. The germline V gene encodes CDR1 MDHEN and CDR2 SYDVKM. This CDR3 region has 12 residues. The CDR3 loop is CASRYRAEGYTF. The CDR3 region has the DNA TGTGCCAGCAGGTACAGGGCGGAGGGCTACACCTTC.

This rearrangement joins TRBV30 to TRBJ2-3, with 15 positions matching TRBD2. This CDR3 has 18 residues. Germline-derived CDR1 and CDR2 are GTSNPN and SVGIG (reference sequence). The V segment lost 3 bases and the J segment 2 bases; nucleotides outside the gene matches: 9. CDR3 DNA: TGTGCCTGGAGCGGCGGGACTAGCGGGGGGCCTTACACAGATACGCAGTATTTT. Translating it yields CAWSGGTSGGPYTDTQYF.

Only a few counts were recorded for this clone. The DNA of the CDR3 is TGTGCCAGCAGCTTGTACAGCGGGGGTCGTTACAATGAGCAGTTCTTC. Amino acid sequence: CASSLYSGGRYNEQFF. The V gene is TRBV5-4, the J gene TRBJ2-1; the match to TRBD2 covers 8 bases. V was clipped by 1 base and J by 4 bases; unmatched bases: 7. CDR1 and CDR2 (germline): SGHNT, YYREEE (reference sequence). This CDR3 comprises 16 residues.

The V call is TRBV27, the J call TRBJ1-5, with TRBD1 matching over 11 bases. This CDR3 spans 18 amino acids. Trimming took 8 bases from V and 1 from J; bases not matched to a gene: 13. The germline V gene encodes CDR1 MNHEY and CDR2 SMNVEV (reference sequence). This CDR3 is CASRSTGTGGSSNQPQHF. The CDR3 nucleotides read TGTGCCAGCCGATCAACGGGGACAGGGGGATCGAGCAATCAGCCCCAGCATTTT.

This clone turned up a few times. The chain combines TRBV6-1 with TRBJ2-1; D gene uncertain. The CDR3 has 13 amino acids. Trimming removed 0 bases from V and 8 bases from J, with 8 bases in between. Germline V gives CDR1 MNHNS, CDR2 SASEGT. This chain's CDR3 is CASSEAGSHEQFF. The CDR3 bases are TGTGCCAGCAGTGAAGCGGGGTCGCATGAGCAGTTCTTC.

The J gene is TRBJ2-7, the V gene TRBV18, with unresolved D. V was cut by 4 bases and J by 1 base, with 8 bases left in between. The CDR3 runs 13 residues. Looked up from germline, CDR1 is KGHSH and CDR2 is LQKENI. The CDR3 loop is CASSREPSYEQYF. In DNA, the CDR3 is TGTGCCAGCTCACGAGAACCTTCCTACGAGCAGTACTTC.

This clone was seen more than once but under ten times. The chain has TRBV18 and TRBJ2-5; TRBD2 matches 12 bases. The germline gives CDR1 KGHSH, CDR2 LQKENI. After removal of 4 bases from V and 2 bases from J, the junction contained 8 bases not matched to a gene. CDR3 size: 17 residues. CDR3 residues: CASSLETSGGRQETQYF. CDR3 DNA: TGTGCCAGCTCACTAGAGACTAGCGGGGGAAGACAAGAGACCCAGTACTTC.

The chain joins TRBV6-1 to TRBJ1-2; D is perhaps TRBD1 (6 bases). V was clipped by 10 bases and J by 6 bases, with 15 bases between them. CDR1 and CDR2 (germline): MNHNS, SASEGT. This CDR3 spans 12 amino acids. CDR3 nucleotide sequence: TGTGCCACCACCGCAGGGGTGAATGGCTACACCTTC. Residues: CATTAGVNGYTF.